The 14 T cell receptor beta chains below all came from one sample that was sequenced in a study of CD8+ T cells in alopecia areata. CD4, CD8alpha, NKG2D, NKG2ACE and other markers guided sorting of pooled cutaneous lymph node cells. It was cDNA, reverse transcribed from extracted RNA, that served as the sequencing template. Repertoires were generated with immunoSEQ multiplex PCR, while TCRdb's copy carries only in-frame clones and drops some. Observed in the sample are approximately 280,000 clones, none of them singletons. Input material: CD4+ T cells sorted from a lymph node. These receptors all stem from a C3H/HeJ mouse with alopecia areata. MHC haplotype here: H2-k.

This clone was observed a few times. Genes here carry mouse names. Read coverage stops 4 residues before the CDR3 terminus; the germline J gene supplies the remainder. This rearrangement joins TRBV5 to TRBJ2-3, with TRBD2 matching 9 bases. This CDR3 spans 18 amino acids. V was pared by 0 bases and J by 0 bases, with 7 bases of the junction left unmatched. Looked up from germline, CDR1 is LGHNA and CDR2 is YNLKQL (reference sequence). This CDR3 reads CASSQDRGLGTSAETLYF. CDR3 bases read: TGTGCCAGCAGCCAAGATAGGGGACTGGGAACTAGTGCAGAA.

In regard to this clone: Germline and genes here are mouse. The sequence runs out 4 residues before the end of the CDR3; the remainder is reconstructed from the germline J gene. The chain combines TRBV13-3 with TRBJ2-7; D gene uncertain. The CDR3 consists of 13 residues. V lost 1 base, J lost 0 bases, and 5 bases lay in between. Germline V gives CDR1 NNHDY, CDR2 SYVADS. CDR3 region: CASSDPHSYEQYF. CDR3 bases read: TGTGCCAGCAGTGATCCACACTCCTAT.

Remarks on this clone: Gene names are mouse gene names. CDR3 DNA, as far as it was read: TGTGCCAGCAGCCAAACGGGACACCAAACAAAC. It translates to CASSQTGHQTN. The CDR3, in full, reads CASSQTGHQTNTLYF. V and J are TRBV5 and TRBJ2-4; perhaps TRBD1 as D (6 bases). The read ends 4 residues shy of where the CDR3 ends; the end is completed using the germline J gene. This CDR3 is 15 amino acids long. Germline V gene lookup returns CDR1 LGHNA and CDR2 YNLKQL (reference sequence).

To note about this clone: Each gene name is a mouse one. Read data end 4 residues before the CDR3 end; the end is taken from the germline J gene. J is TRBJ2-2 and V is TRBV13-1; TRBD2 matches 9 bases. This CDR3 is 15 amino acids long. V was pared by 4 bases and J by 2 bases, with 3 bases of the junction left unmatched. CDR1 and CDR2 (germline): NSHNY, SYGAGN. CDR3 DNA (partial): TGTGCCAGCAGTCATGACTGGGGGAACACCGGG. As protein: CASSHDWGNTG. The entire CDR3 reads CASSHDWGNTGQLYF.

Turning to this clone: Genes and germline are mouse. The missing CDR3 end, 4 residues past where the read stops, is filled in from the germline J gene. The V call is TRBV29, the J call TRBJ1-1, with D perhaps TRBD1 (6 bases). This CDR3 has 12 residues. The germline CDR1 and CDR2 sequences are MSHET and SYDVDS. The CDR3 loop is CASSPTGTEVFF. The part of the CDR3 DNA that was read is TGTGCTAGCAGTCCGACAGGAACA.

This clone has more than one count but fewer than ten. Gene names denote mouse genes. The read comes to an end 3 residues before the CDR3 does, leaving the germline J gene to fill in the end. The V gene is TRBV13-1, the J gene TRBJ1-6; TRBD1 agrees at 8 bases. TRBJ1-6 is an open reading frame whose function is uncertain. This CDR3 has 14 residues. Germline V gives CDR1 NSHNY, CDR2 SYGAGN. The CDR3 spells CASSPRDRRDPLYF. CDR3 DNA, as far as it was read: TGTGCCAGCAGCCCCCGGGACAGGAGAGATCCC.

To note about this clone: The genes and germline here are from mouse. The read comes to an end 4 residues before the CDR3 does, leaving the germline J gene to fill in the end. The chain has TRBV19 and TRBJ1-2; the D gene is possibly TRBD1 (6 bases). Trimming removed 3 bases at V and 0 bases at J, with 9 bases between. The CDR3 runs to 14 residues. Germline V gene sequence: CDR1 FNHDT, CDR2 SITEND (reference sequence). The DNA read from the CDR3 is TGTGCCAGCAGTAGGGGGCTTGCAAACTCC. Its translation: CASSRGLANS. The CDR3, in full, reads CASSRGLANSDYTF.

As to this clone: Gene labels here are mouse ones. The read ends 4 residues before the CDR3 terminus; that terminus is restored from the germline J gene. The V and J genes are TRBV19 and TRBJ2-2; D remains ambiguous. Trimming cost V 3 bases and J 0 bases, with 12 bases left between them. Germline CDR1 reads FNHDT; CDR2 reads SITEND (reference sequence). This CDR3 has 16 residues. The CDR3: CASSTPQAANTGQLYF. CDR3 DNA, as far as it was read: TGTGCCAGCAGTACCCCCCAGGCGGCAAACACCGGG.

Concerning this clone: Gene names follow the mouse nomenclature. The DNA ends 4 residues before the CDR3 does, and the rest of the CDR3 is filled in from the germline J gene. The gene calls are TRBV13-2 and TRBJ2-1, with D possibly being TRBD2 (7 bases). Per germline, CDR1 NNHNN and CDR2 SYGAGS (reference sequence). This CDR3 has 14 residues. CDR3: CASGEWGALSEQFF. Partial CDR3 DNA: TGTGCCAGCGGTGAGTGGGGGGCGCTCTCT.

On this clone itself: Here the gene names and germline are mouse. From the germline J gene comes the end of the CDR3, since the read stops 3 residues before it. V is TRBV5 and J is TRBJ1-6; tentatively, D is TRBD1 (5 bases). Being an ORF, TRBJ1-6 has a function that is uncertain. Germline-derived CDR1 and CDR2 are LGHNA and YNLKQL (reference sequence). Trimming stripped 0 bases from V and 0 bases from J, with 9 bases between. The CDR3 is 17 amino acids. CDR3 in amino acids: CASSQDGHLSYNSPLYF. Incomplete CDR3 DNA: TGTGCCAGCAGCCAAGATGGACACCTTTCCTATAATTCGCCC.

This clone was seen a few times. Gene names and germline match the mouse. The read ends 4 residues shy of where the CDR3 ends; the end is completed using the germline J gene. The genes are TRBV5 and TRBJ2-5; 10 bases fit TRBD2. The CDR3 has 16 amino acids. The germline V gene has CDR1 LGHNA and CDR2 YNLKQL (reference sequence). CDR3: CASSPLPDWGKDTQYF. The DNA read from the CDR3 is TGTGCCAGCAGCCCCCTCCCGGACTGGGGGAAAGAC.

In the case of this clone: Mouse germline and gene names are used. The read terminates 4 residues ahead of where the CDR3 ends, so the germline J gene completes it. The V call is TRBV5, the J call TRBJ2-1; 11 nucleotides align to TRBD2. The germline CDR1 and CDR2 sequences are LGHNA and YNLKQL (reference sequence). The CDR3 totals 15 residues. With 2 bases clipped from V and 5 bases from J, the junction kept 2 bases outside the gene matches. CDR3 protein: CASSQPTGGDAEQFF. CDR3 DNA, as far as it was read: TGTGCCAGCAGCCAACCGACTGGGGGGGATGCT.

Note on this clone: All gene names here are mouse names. The read terminates 4 residues ahead of where the CDR3 ends, so the germline J gene completes it. The chain carries TRBV19 and TRBJ1-2; D is possibly TRBD1 (5 bases). This CDR3 comprises 14 residues. V shed 3 bases and J shed 0 bases, with 9 bases lying between them. In germline, CDR1 is FNHDT, CDR2 SITEND (reference sequence). CDR3 loop: CASSRGGPNSDYTF. The part of the CDR3 DNA that was read is TGTGCCAGCAGTAGGGGGGGTCCAAACTCC. The complete variable domain, with remaining parts taken from reference TRBV19 and TRBJ1-2, reads GGIITQTPKFLIGQEGQKLTLKCQQNFNHDTMYWYRQDSGKGLRLIYYSITENDLQKGDLSEGYDASREKKSSFSLTVTSAQKNEMAVFLCASSRGGPNSDYTFGSGTRLLVI.

About this clone itself: Mouse gene names apply. With the read ending 4 residues before the CDR3 end, the germline J gene is used to fill in that end. The J gene is TRBJ2-1, the V gene TRBV13-3, with 9 bases matching TRBD1. Germline loops: CDR1 NNHDY, CDR2 SYVADS. This CDR3 spans 15 amino acids. This CDR3 is CASRKQGARGAEQFF. The DNA read from the CDR3 is TGTGCCAGCAGAAAACAGGGGGCGCGGGGGGCT.